A selection of T cell receptor beta chains follows, all from one sample in a study of cytomegalovirus exposure and HLA in healthy donors. Method: immunoSEQ multiplex PCR; TCRdb's copy keeps in-frame clones and lacks some. This table holds around 180,000 clones, about three quarters found once. Sequenced: PBMCs. These receptors originate from a woman aged 40-49 years in good health and CMV-seronegative. CDR3s include the opening cysteine and the closing phenylalanine or tryptophan. A D gene is named only where the DNA matches it firmly. Only part of the rows carry a size: once, few, many, or a class if the clone is expanded.

J gene: TRBJ2-7; V gene: TRBV7-9; clone size: .; D gene: TRBD1; CDR3 DNA: TGTGCCAGCAGCCCAAGACAGGGGAGCGACGAGCAGTACTTC; CDR3 protein: CASSPRQGSDEQYF
J gene: TRBJ2-2; V gene: TRBV5-1; clone size: .; D gene: .; CDR3 DNA: TGCGCCAGCAGCGGCGGGGAGACCGGGGAGCTGTTTTTT; CDR3 protein: CASSGGETGELFF
J gene: TRBJ1-5; V gene: TRBV6-1; clone size: .; D gene: .; CDR3 DNA: TGTGCCAGCAGTGCTTCCAGGGTTTATCAGCCCCAGCATTTT; CDR3 protein: CASSASRVYQPQHF
J gene: TRBJ2-1; V gene: TRBV9; clone size: .; D gene: TRBD2; CDR3 DNA: TGTGCCAGCTCCCTTAGCGGGAGCTTGGGGTACAATGAGCAGTTCTTC; CDR3 protein: CASSLSGSLGYNEQFF
J gene: TRBJ2-7; V gene: TRBV27; clone size: .; D gene: TRBD1; CDR3 DNA: TGTGCCAGCAGTTTATCGGGACAGACCTCCTACGAGCAGTACTTC; CDR3 protein: CASSLSGQTSYEQYF
J gene: TRBJ1-5; V gene: TRBV4-1; clone size: .; D gene: .; CDR3 DNA: TGCGCCAGCAGCCAAGATTTAGTTCAGCCCCAGCATTTT; CDR3 protein: CASSQDLVQPQHF
J gene: TRBJ2-5; V gene: TRBV30; clone size: .; D gene: TRBD1; CDR3 DNA: TGTGCCTGGAGTGCATCGGGCAGGGGGCGAGGGGAGACCCAGTACTTC; CDR3 protein: CAWSASGRGRGETQYF
J gene: TRBJ1-2; V gene: TRBV18; clone size: .; D gene: .; CDR3 DNA: TGTGCCAGCTCTCCAGACAGCAGCTATGGCTACACCTTC; CDR3 protein: CASSPDSSYGYTF
J gene: TRBJ1-6; V gene: TRBV30; clone size: once; D gene: .; CDR3 DNA: TGTGCCTGGATCAGTCAGTCGAATTCACCCCTCCACTTT; CDR3 protein: CAWISQSNSPLHF
J gene: TRBJ2-1; V gene: TRBV7-8; clone size: once; D gene: .; CDR3 DNA: TGTGCCAGCAGCTTCCTTCGTGGGGGGAGTCAGTTCTTC; CDR3 protein: CASSFLRGGSQFF
J gene: TRBJ1-4; V gene: TRBV5-1; clone size: .; D gene: .; CDR3 DNA: TGCGCCAGCAGCTTGGATTGGGGGGAAAGGATTAATGAAAAACTGTTTTTT; CDR3 protein: CASSLDWGERINEKLFF
J gene: TRBJ1-3; V gene: TRBV11-3; clone size: .; D gene: .; CDR3 DNA: TGTGCCAGCAGCGCGCGACGTGACAGCCTTTCTGGAAACACCATATATTTT; CDR3 protein: CASSARRDSLSGNTIYF
J gene: TRBJ2-2; V gene: TRBV5-4; clone size: .; D gene: TRBD2; CDR3 DNA: TGTGCCAACCACCCCTCTGGGACTAGCGGCACCGGGGAGCTGTTTTTT; CDR3 protein: CANHPSGTSGTGELFF
J gene: TRBJ1-2; V gene: TRBV20-1; clone size: .; D gene: .; CDR3 DNA: TGCAGTGCTCAGGATAACTATGGCTACACCTTC; CDR3 protein: CSAQDNYGYTF
J gene: TRBJ2-3; V gene: TRBV4-3; clone size: once; D gene: .; CDR3 DNA: TGCGCCAGCAGCCAAGACCCCGGGACTCGGAGCACAGATACGCAGTATTTT; CDR3 protein: CASSQDPGTRSTDTQYF
J gene: TRBJ1-2; V gene: TRBV29-1; clone size: .; D gene: .; CDR3 DNA: TGCAGCGTTGAGTACAGAACCTATGGCTACACCTTC; CDR3 protein: CSVEYRTYGYTF
J gene: TRBJ1-2; V gene: TRBV27; clone size: .; D gene: .; CDR3 DNA: TGTGCCAGCAGGGGGAGGTATGGCTACACCTTC; CDR3 protein: CASRGRYGYTF
J gene: TRBJ1-1; V gene: TRBV30; clone size: .; D gene: .; CDR3 DNA: TGTGCCTGGAGTTCGGGGTCTTTGTACACTGAAGCTTTCTTT; CDR3 protein: CAWSSGSLYTEAFF
J gene: TRBJ2-5; V gene: TRBV7-2; clone size: .; D gene: TRBD2; CDR3 DNA: TGTGCCAGCAGCGGGACTAGCGGGGCTCAAGAGACCCAGTACTTC; CDR3 protein: CASSGTSGAQETQYF
J gene: TRBJ1-5; V gene: TRBV19; clone size: .; D gene: .; CDR3 DNA: TGTGCCAGTAGTATGACACTTTACCTTTATAGCAATCAGCCCCAGCATTTT; CDR3 protein: CASSMTLYLYSNQPQHF
J gene: TRBJ1-4; V gene: TRBV5-4; clone size: .; D gene: .; CDR3 DNA: TGTGCCAGCAGCTCAAGACAGCAGGGCACAACTAATGAAAAACTGTTTTTT; CDR3 protein: CASSSRQQGTTNEKLFF
J gene: TRBJ2-2; V gene: TRBV7-3; clone size: .; D gene: TRBD1; CDR3 DNA: TGTGCCAGCAGTCCCGGGACAGGGGGCCAGACCGGGGAGCTGTTTTTT; CDR3 protein: CASSPGTGGQTGELFF
J gene: TRBJ2-5; V gene: TRBV27; clone size: .; D gene: TRBD2; CDR3 DNA: TGTGCCAGCAGCTTACGGCTAGCGGGAGGTGGGACCCAGTACTTC; CDR3 protein: CASSLRLAGGGTQYF
J gene: TRBJ2-2; V gene: TRBV30; clone size: .; D gene: .; CDR3 DNA: TGTGCCTGGGGACAAACCGGGGAGCTGTTTTTT; CDR3 protein: CAWGQTGELFF
J gene: TRBJ2-2; V gene: TRBV6-1; clone size: .; D gene: TRBD1; CDR3 DNA: TGTGCCAGCAGTGAGGACAGGGGATGGTTAGGGGAGCTGTTTTTT; CDR3 protein: CASSEDRGWLGELFF
J gene: TRBJ1-5; V gene: TRBV13; clone size: few; D gene: .; CDR3 DNA: TGTGCCAGCAGCCGGGGGGCGGTAGCAGGTGGAAGCAATCAGCCCCAGCATTTT; CDR3 protein: CASSRGAVAGGSNQPQHF
J gene: TRBJ1-5; V gene: TRBV10-3; clone size: .; D gene: TRBD1; CDR3 DNA: TGTGCCATCAGTGGATCTCCGGGACAGGGTGGGCAGCCCCAGCATTTT; CDR3 protein: CAISGSPGQGGQPQHF
J gene: TRBJ2-7; V gene: TRBV7-8; clone size: .; D gene: .; CDR3 DNA: TGTGCCAGCAGTTTAAGGGGCGGGGCCCCCTACGAGCAGTACTTC; CDR3 protein: CASSLRGGAPYEQYF
J gene: TRBJ1-3; V gene: TRBV28; clone size: once; D gene: TRBD1; CDR3 DNA: TGTGCCAGCAGAGGGACAGGGGGCGGACTGGACAACACCATATATTTT; CDR3 protein: CASRGTGGGLDNTIYF
J gene: TRBJ2-3; V gene: TRBV11-2; clone size: .; D gene: TRBD2; CDR3 DNA: TGTGCCAGCAGCTTCACGACTAGCGAACTACGCACAGATACGCAGTATTTT; CDR3 protein: CASSFTTSELRTDTQYF
J gene: TRBJ2-2; V gene: TRBV4-3; clone size: .; D gene: .; CDR3 DNA: TGCGCCAGCAGCCACCAGACAGGCCACACGAACACCGGGGAGCTGTTTTTT; CDR3 protein: CASSHQTGHTNTGELFF
J gene: TRBJ2-7; V gene: TRBV27; clone size: .; D gene: TRBD1; CDR3 DNA: TGTGCCAGCAGTTTAAAGGGGGCCGGCTACGAGCAGTACTTC; CDR3 protein: CASSLKGAGYEQYF
J gene: TRBJ1-1; V gene: TRBV30; clone size: few; D gene: .; CDR3 DNA: TGTGCCTTCGAGAGGAACACTGAAGCTTTCTTT; CDR3 protein: CAFERNTEAFF
J gene: TRBJ2-2; V gene: TRBV9; clone size: .; D gene: .; CDR3 DNA: TGTGCCAGCAGCGTCGGACAGAGGAACACCGGGGAGCTGTTTTTT; CDR3 protein: CASSVGQRNTGELFF
J gene: TRBJ2-3; V gene: TRBV5-4; clone size: .; D gene: TRBD1; CDR3 DNA: TGTGCCAGCAGCCGGGACAGGGGGCATTTGGATACGCAGTATTTT; CDR3 protein: CASSRDRGHLDTQYF
J gene: TRBJ2-7; V gene: TRBV27; clone size: .; D gene: .; CDR3 DNA: TGTGCCAGCAGTTCGAGGGGGGGGCTCTACGAGCAGTACTTC; CDR3 protein: CASSSRGGLYEQYF
J gene: TRBJ2-1; V gene: TRBV5-1; clone size: once; D gene: TRBD1; CDR3 DNA: TGCGCCAGCAGCTACAGGGGGAATGAGCAGTTCTTC; CDR3 protein: CASSYRGNEQFF
J gene: TRBJ1-3; V gene: TRBV19; clone size: .; D gene: .; CDR3 DNA: TGTGCCAGTAGTATAGGGACTAGGACTGCTGGAAACACCATATATTTT; CDR3 protein: CASSIGTRTAGNTIYF
J gene: TRBJ1-2; V gene: TRBV29-1; clone size: .; D gene: TRBD1; CDR3 DNA: TGCAGCGTTGAAGGGGGGGGACAGGGGCCATCACACTATGGCTACACCTTC; CDR3 protein: CSVEGGGQGPSHYGYTF
J gene: TRBJ2-1; V gene: TRBV12-5; clone size: .; D gene: .; CDR3 DNA: TGTGCTAGTGGTTTGGATTCGGGGAACAATGAGCAGTTCTTC; CDR3 protein: CASGLDSGNNEQFF
J gene: TRBJ2-2; V gene: TRBV7-9; clone size: once; D gene: .; CDR3 DNA: TGTGCCAGCAGCTTTGCAGACTTTACCGGGGAGCTGTTTTTT; CDR3 protein: CASSFADFTGELFF
J gene: TRBJ1-5; V gene: TRBV19; clone size: .; D gene: TRBD1; CDR3 DNA: TGTGCCAGTAGTCCTCGGACAGGGGCTTTGGATCAGCCCCAGCATTTT; CDR3 protein: CASSPRTGALDQPQHF
J gene: TRBJ1-5; V gene: TRBV6-5; clone size: .; D gene: .; CDR3 DNA: TGTGCCAGCAGTTCCACGACAGGTAATCAGCCCCAGCATTTT; CDR3 protein: CASSSTTGNQPQHF
J gene: TRBJ2-3; V gene: TRBV19; clone size: once; D gene: TRBD2; CDR3 DNA: TGTGCCAGTAGTCTAGCGGGAAGAGGCACAGATACGCAGTATTTT; CDR3 protein: CASSLAGRGTDTQYF
J gene: TRBJ1-2; V gene: TRBV27; clone size: .; D gene: TRBD1; CDR3 DNA: TGTGCCAGCAGTCAACAGGGGTTCTATGGCTACACCTTC; CDR3 protein: CASSQQGFYGYTF
J gene: TRBJ2-3; V gene: TRBV30; clone size: .; D gene: TRBD2; CDR3 DNA: TGTGCCTGGAGTGTACTAGCGTTCACAGATACGCAGTATTTT; CDR3 protein: CAWSVLAFTDTQYF
J gene: TRBJ2-1; V gene: TRBV9; clone size: .; D gene: TRBD2; CDR3 DNA: TGTGCCAGCAGCGTAGGGGCCGGGACTAGCTACAATGAGCAGTTCTTC; CDR3 protein: CASSVGAGTSYNEQFF
J gene: TRBJ1-5; V gene: TRBV2; clone size: .; D gene: .; CDR3 DNA: TGTGCCAGCAGTTCTGAAGGGGGTGGTCAGCCCCAGCATTTT; CDR3 protein: CASSSEGGGQPQHF
J gene: TRBJ2-2; V gene: TRBV5-1; clone size: .; D gene: TRBD2; CDR3 DNA: TGCGCCAGCAGCTTAAGACTAGCTTCGGGCACCGGGGAGCTGTTTTTT; CDR3 protein: CASSLRLASGTGELFF
J gene: TRBJ1-2; V gene: TRBV27; clone size: once; D gene: .; CDR3 DNA: TGTGCCAGCAGTCGAAACAGGGTGGAGGATGGCTACACCTTC; CDR3 protein: CASSRNRVEDGYTF
J gene: TRBJ1-2; V gene: TRBV6-1; clone size: .; D gene: .; CDR3 DNA: TGTGCCAGCAGTGAGAGTGGCTACACCTTC; CDR3 protein: CASSESGYTF
J gene: TRBJ2-1; V gene: TRBV6-4; clone size: few; D gene: TRBD1; CDR3 DNA: TGTGCCAGCAGCCGTTCTGACAGGGGTGAGCAGTTCTTC; CDR3 protein: CASSRSDRGEQFF
J gene: TRBJ1-3; V gene: TRBV7-2; clone size: .; D gene: .; CDR3 DNA: TGTGCCAGCAGCTTAGTAGGGGTCACCTACTCTGGAAACACCATATATTTT; CDR3 protein: CASSLVGVTYSGNTIYF
J gene: TRBJ1-2; V gene: TRBV27; clone size: .; D gene: TRBD1; CDR3 DNA: TGTGCCAGCAGCTATACAGGGGTAAATGGCTACACCTTC; CDR3 protein: CASSYTGVNGYTF
J gene: TRBJ1-3; V gene: TRBV7-2; clone size: .; D gene: .; CDR3 DNA: TGTGCCAGCAGCCTCCAACAGGGAAACACCATATATTTT; CDR3 protein: CASSLQQGNTIYF
J gene: TRBJ2-5; V gene: TRBV7-9; clone size: .; D gene: TRBD2; CDR3 DNA: TGTGCCAGCAGCTTTAGGGTTGAGAGCGGGGCGGAGGTTCAACAGACCCAGTACTTC; CDR3 protein: CASSFRVESGAEVQQTQYF
J gene: TRBJ1-2; V gene: TRBV7-9; clone size: .; D gene: TRBD1; CDR3 DNA: TGTTCCAGCAGCTTGACAGGGGTCTATGGCTACACCTTC; CDR3 protein: CSSSLTGVYGYTF
J gene: TRBJ2-7; V gene: TRBV7-9; clone size: .; D gene: .; CDR3 DNA: TGTGCCAGCAGCTCTGAGGTCTCCTACGAGCAGTACTTC; CDR3 protein: CASSSEVSYEQYF
J gene: TRBJ1-5; V gene: TRBV15; clone size: .; D gene: .; CDR3 DNA: TGTGCCACCAGCAGAGAAAGCCAGGGCAATCAGCCCCAGCATTTT; CDR3 protein: CATSRESQGNQPQHF
J gene: TRBJ2-3; V gene: TRBV7-9; clone size: few; D gene: .; CDR3 DNA: TGTGCCAGCAGCCCCGAACTTCGAGACACAGATACGCAGTATTTT; CDR3 protein: CASSPELRDTDTQYF